This T cell receptor (beta chain) was sequenced during a study of T cell responses to AZD1222 COVID-19 vaccine. Sequenced by immunoSEQ multiplex PCR; TCRdb stores in-frame clones only, minus some. The sample consists of about 160,000 clones, 88% of them appearing once. The CDR3 has 14 amino acids. Looked up from germline, CDR1 is MNHEY and CDR2 is SVGAGI. V lost 0 bases, J lost 9 bases, and 9 bases lay in between. Pooling was applied to second doses at about 4 or about 12 weeks. This clone was observed once. Its antigen is not known. Study observations and caveats: Seropositivity was recorded at baseline in only a handful of AZD1222 recipients. Clonal diversity was possibly underestimated; the donors were predominantly white British and more often female.

The sequencing here drew on peripheral blood, taken 28 days after the second AZD1222 dose. This rearrangement joins TRBV6-5 to TRBJ1-6; no clear D gene. This TCR came from an adult who received the AZD1222 COVID-19 vaccine. The CDR3 spells CASSYSGGSSPLHF. The CDR3 nucleotides are TGTGCCAGCAGTTACTCGGGAGGGTCTTCACCCCTCCACTTT.